This T cell receptor beta chain was captured by sequencing in a study of immune cell composition in non-small cell lung cancer. Study outcomes and limitations: Clones >0.5% enriched in tumour were rarer in adenocarcinoma (around 33%) than squamous (roughly 75%).

Note on this clone: The target antigen is unknown.

Method: immunoSEQ multiplex PCR; TCRdb's copy keeps in-frame clones and lacks some. The table lists some 11,000 clones, around 60% of them singletons. Specimen: lung tumor tissue. This TCR was recovered from a human donor with non-small cell lung cancer.

This CDR3 reads CASTVLGGRTGELFF. CDR3 in DNA: TGTGCCAGCACCGTCCTAGGCGGGCGCACCGGGGAGCTGTTTTTT. The genes are TRBV6-6 and TRBJ2-2; a possible D gene is TRBD2 (5 bases). Trimming stripped 7 bases from V and 4 bases from J, with 16 bases between. The length of the CDR3 is 15 residues. Germline V gene lookup returns CDR1 MNHNY and CDR2 SVGAGI (reference sequence).